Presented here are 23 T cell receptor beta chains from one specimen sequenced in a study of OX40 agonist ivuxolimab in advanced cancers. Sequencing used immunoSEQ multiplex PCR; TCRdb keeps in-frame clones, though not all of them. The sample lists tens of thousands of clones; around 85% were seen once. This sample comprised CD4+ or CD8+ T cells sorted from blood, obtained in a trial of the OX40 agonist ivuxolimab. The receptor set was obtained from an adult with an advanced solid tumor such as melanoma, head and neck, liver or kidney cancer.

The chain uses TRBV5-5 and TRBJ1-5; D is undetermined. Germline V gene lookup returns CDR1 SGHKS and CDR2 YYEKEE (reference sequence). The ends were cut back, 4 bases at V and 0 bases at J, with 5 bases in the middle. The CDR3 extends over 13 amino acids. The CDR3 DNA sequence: TGTGCCAGCAGCGATTATAGCAATCAGCCCCAGCATTTT. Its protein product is CASSDYSNQPQHF.

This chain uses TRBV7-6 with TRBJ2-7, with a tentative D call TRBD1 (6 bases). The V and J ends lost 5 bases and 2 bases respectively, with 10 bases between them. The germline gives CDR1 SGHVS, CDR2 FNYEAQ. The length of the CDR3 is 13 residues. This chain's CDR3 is CASSRTATYEQYF. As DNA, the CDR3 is TGTGCCAGCAGCCGGACAGCAACCTACGAGCAGTACTTC.

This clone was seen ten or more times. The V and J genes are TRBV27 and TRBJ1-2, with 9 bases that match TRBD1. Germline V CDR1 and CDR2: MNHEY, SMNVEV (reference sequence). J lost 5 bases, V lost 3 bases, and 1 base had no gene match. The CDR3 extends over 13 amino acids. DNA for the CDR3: TGTGCCAGCAGTTTCGGGACAGGGTATGGCTACACCTTC. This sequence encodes CASSFGTGYGYTF.

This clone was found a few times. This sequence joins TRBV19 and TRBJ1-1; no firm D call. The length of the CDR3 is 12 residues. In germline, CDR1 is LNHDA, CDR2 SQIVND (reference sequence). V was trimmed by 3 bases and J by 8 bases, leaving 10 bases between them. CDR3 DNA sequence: TGTGCCAGTAGTATCTGGGGAGCAGAAGCTTTCTTT. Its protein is CASSIWGAEAFF.

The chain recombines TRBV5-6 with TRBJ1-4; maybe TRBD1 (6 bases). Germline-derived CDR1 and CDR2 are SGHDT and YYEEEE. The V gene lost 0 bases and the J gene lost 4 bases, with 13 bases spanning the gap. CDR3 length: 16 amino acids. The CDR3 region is CASSLEPRGLNEKLFF. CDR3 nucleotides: TGTGCCAGCAGCTTGGAGCCACGGGGGCTTAATGAAAAACTGTTTTTT.

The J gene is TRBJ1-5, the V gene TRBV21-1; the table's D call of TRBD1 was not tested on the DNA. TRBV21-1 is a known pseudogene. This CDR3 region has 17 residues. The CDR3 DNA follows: TGTGCCAGCAGCAAAATTACAGACCCGTATAGCAATCAGCCCCAGCATTTT. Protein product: CASSKITDPYSNQPQHF.

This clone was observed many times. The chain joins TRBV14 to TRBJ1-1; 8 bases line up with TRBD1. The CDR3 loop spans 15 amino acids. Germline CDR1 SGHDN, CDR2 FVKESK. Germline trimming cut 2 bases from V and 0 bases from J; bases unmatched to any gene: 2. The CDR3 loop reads CASSQQGAVNTEAFF. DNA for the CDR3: TGTGCCAGCAGCCAACAGGGGGCCGTGAACACTGAAGCTTTCTTT.

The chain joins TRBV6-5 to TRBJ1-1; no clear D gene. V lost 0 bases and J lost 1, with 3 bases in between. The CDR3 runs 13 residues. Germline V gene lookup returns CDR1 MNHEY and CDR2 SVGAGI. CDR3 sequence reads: CASSYSRNTEAFF. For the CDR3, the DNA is TGTGCCAGCAGTTACTCACGGAACACTGAAGCTTTCTTT.

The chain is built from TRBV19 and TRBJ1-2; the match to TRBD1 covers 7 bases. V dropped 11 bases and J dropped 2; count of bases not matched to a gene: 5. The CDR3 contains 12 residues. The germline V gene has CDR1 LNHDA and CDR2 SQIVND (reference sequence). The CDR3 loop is CAASTGNYGYTF. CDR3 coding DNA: TGTGCCGCCTCGACAGGGAACTATGGCTACACCTTC.

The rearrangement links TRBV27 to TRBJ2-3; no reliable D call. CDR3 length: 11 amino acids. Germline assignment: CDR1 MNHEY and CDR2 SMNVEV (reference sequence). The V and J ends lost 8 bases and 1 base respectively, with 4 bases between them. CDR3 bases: TGTGCCAGCGGCGGCACAGATACGCAGTATTTT. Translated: CASGGTDTQYF.

The DNA for the CDR3 is TGTGCCAGCAGCTTAGACAGGGGGCCCTCCTACGAGCAGTACTTC. Protein product: CASSLDRGPSYEQYF. V and J are TRBV11-2 and TRBJ2-7, with 8 bases that match TRBD1. The J segment lost 0 bases and the V segment lost 0 bases, leaving 1 base of the junction unmatched. The CDR3 consists of 15 residues. CDR1 and CDR2 from the germline V gene are SGHAT and FQNNGV.

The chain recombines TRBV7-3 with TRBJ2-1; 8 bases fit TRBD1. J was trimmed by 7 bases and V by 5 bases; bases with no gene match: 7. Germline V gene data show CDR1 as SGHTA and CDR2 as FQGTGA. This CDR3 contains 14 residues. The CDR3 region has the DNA TGTGCCAGCAGCCAATGGACAGGGACGAATGAGCAGTTCTTC. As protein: CASSQWTGTNEQFF.

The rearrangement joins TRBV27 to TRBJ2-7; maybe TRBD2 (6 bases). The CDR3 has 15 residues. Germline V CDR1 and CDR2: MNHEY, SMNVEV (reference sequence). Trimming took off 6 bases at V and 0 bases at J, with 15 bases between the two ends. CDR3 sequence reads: CASSWVGGNSYEQYF. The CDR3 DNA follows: TGTGCCAGCAGCTGGGTGGGAGGCAACTCCTACGAGCAGTACTTC.

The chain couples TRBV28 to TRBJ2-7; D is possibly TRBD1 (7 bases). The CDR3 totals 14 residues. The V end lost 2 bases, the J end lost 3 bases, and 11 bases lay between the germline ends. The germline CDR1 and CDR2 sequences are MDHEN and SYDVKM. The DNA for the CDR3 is TGTGCCAGCAGTTTAGGAGGGGGCAGCTACGAGCAGTACTTC. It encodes CASSLGGGSYEQYF.

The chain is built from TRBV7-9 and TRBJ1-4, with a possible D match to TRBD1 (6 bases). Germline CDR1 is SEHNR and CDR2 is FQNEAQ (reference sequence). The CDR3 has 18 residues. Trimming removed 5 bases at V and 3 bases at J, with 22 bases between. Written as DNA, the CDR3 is TGTGCCAGCAGCCACCCAGGCTTGGGGGGGGCCCCTAATGAAAAACTGTTTTTT. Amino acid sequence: CASSHPGLGGAPNEKLFF.

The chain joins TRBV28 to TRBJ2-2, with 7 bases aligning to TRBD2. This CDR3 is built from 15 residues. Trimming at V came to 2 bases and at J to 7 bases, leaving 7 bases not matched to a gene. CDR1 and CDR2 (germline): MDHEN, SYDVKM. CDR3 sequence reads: CASSLQSGGSGELFF. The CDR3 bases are TGTGCCAGCAGTTTACAGTCCGGGGGGAGCGGGGAGCTGTTTTTT.

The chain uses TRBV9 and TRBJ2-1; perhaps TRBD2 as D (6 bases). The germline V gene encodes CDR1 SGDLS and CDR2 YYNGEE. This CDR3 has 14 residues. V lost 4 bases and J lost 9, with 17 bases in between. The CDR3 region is CASSLLQTRGEQFF. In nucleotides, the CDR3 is TGTGCCAGCAGCCTTTTACAGACTAGAGGTGAGCAGTTCTTC.

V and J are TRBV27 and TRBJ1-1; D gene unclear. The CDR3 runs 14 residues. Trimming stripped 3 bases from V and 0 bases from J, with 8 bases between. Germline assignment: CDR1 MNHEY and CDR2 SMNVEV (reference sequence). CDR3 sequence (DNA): TGTGCCAGCAGTTTGGGCAGTATGAACACTGAAGCTTTCTTT. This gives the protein CASSLGSMNTEAFF.

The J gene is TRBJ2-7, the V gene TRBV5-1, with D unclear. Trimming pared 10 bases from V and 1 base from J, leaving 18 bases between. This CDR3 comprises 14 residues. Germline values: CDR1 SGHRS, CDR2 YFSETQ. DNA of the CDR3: TGCGCCCTAGACGCCCGTTATTTATCCTACGAGCAGTACTTC. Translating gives CALDARYLSYEQYF.

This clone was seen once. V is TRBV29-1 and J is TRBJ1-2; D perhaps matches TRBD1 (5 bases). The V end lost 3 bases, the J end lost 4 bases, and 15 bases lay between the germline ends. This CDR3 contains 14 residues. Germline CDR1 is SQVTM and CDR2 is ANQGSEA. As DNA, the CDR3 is TGCAGCGTTGACCCCCTCGACAGAGCCTATGGCTACACCTTC. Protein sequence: CSVDPLDRAYGYTF.

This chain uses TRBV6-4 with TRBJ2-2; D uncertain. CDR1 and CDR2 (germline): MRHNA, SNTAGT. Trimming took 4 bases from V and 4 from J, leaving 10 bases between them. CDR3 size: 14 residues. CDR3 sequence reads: CASSADPTTGELFF. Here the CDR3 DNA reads TGTGCCAGCAGTGCGGACCCAACCACCGGGGAGCTGTTTTTT.

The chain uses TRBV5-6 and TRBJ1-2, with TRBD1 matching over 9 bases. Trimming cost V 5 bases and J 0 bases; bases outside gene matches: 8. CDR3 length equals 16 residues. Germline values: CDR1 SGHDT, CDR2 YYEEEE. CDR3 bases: TGTGCCAGCAGACCGGGACAGGGAAGAACTAACTATGGCTACACCTTC. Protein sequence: CASRPGQGRTNYGYTF.

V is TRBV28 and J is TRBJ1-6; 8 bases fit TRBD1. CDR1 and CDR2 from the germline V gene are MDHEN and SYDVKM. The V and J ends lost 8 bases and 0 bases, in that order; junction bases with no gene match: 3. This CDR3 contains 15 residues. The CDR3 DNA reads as TGTGCCAGCGGGGACAGGCTCTCCTATAATTCACCCCTCCACTTT. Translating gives CASGDRLSYNSPLHF.